This TCR beta chain was retrieved from a study of CD8 T cells in Susac syndrome. With respect to this clonotype: Its specificity is unknown.

The authors reverse transcribed roughly 0.5 to 1 ug RNA with random hexamers. A multiplex approach, immunoSEQ multiplex PCR, amplified TCR beta CDR3 across 54 Vbeta and 13 Jbeta. TCRdb independently ran MiXCR on the immunoSEQ multiplex PCR reads; one entry per CDR3 protein. The sample includes 95,000 to 150,000 distinct CDR3 sequences, around 94% seen only once; the top ten take roughly 0.29%. Study-wide results and caveats: Clonal CD8+ expansion in Susac was highest in TEMRA cells and active patients.

As judged by recently defined diagnostic criteria, patients with Susac syndrome had definite or probable disease. The CDR3 loop spans 14 amino acids. The germline V gene has CDR1 MNHEY and CDR2 SVGAGI. The V gene end was trimmed by 4 bases and the J gene end by 7 bases; junction bases not matched to a gene: 9. This chain uses TRBV6-5 with TRBJ2-7; 8 nucleotides align to TRBD1. The origin of this receptor is a human donor with Susac syndrome. Material for sequencing was CD8+ T cells from PBMCs. The CDR3 sequence is CASSFGQGLGEQYF. CDR3 sequence (DNA): TGTGCCAGCAGTTTCGGACAGGGTCTGGGGGAGCAGTACTTC.